One sample yielded the 22 T cell receptor beta chains listed below, sequenced in a study of Ad26.COV2.S vaccination and SARS-CoV-2 variants. Treatment indicated: some 19 received Ad26.COV2.S at low or high dose, single or two shots; 5 received placebo; per-sample allocation not given. Samples analyzed were those drawn on day 63 after the first vaccine or placebo injection. Assay used: immunoSEQ multiplex PCR; TCRdb lists only in-frame clones, some missing. The sample contains 350,000 to 500,000 clones, about 88% of which appear only once. The source material was peripheral blood, sampled in a trial of Ad26.COV2.S vaccine versus placebo. These receptors were taken from a person aged 18-60 years who received the Ad26.COV2.S COVID-19 vaccine or a placebo.

The V call is TRBV5-4, the J call TRBJ2-6, with TRBD2 matching over 14 bases. V was clipped by 1 base and J by 1 base; unmatched bases: 7. The CDR3 contains 20 residues. Per germline, CDR1 SGHNT and CDR2 YYREEE (reference sequence). CDR3 in DNA: TGTGCCAGCAGCTTGCCCCGACTAGCGGGGGGGCGGTCTGGGGCCAACGTCCTGACTTTC. It is translated as CASSLPRLAGGRSGANVLTF.

The table lists this clone with a few counts. The rearrangement links TRBV6-5 to TRBJ2-1, with D hard to call. V gave up 7 bases and J gave up 0 bases, with 10 bases separating them. Germline CDR1 is MNHEY and CDR2 is SVGAGI. The CDR3 runs to 14 residues. CDR3 sequence reads: CASTETSSYNEQFF. The CDR3 nucleotides are TGTGCCAGCACGGAGACCAGCTCCTACAATGAGCAGTTCTTC.

As DNA, the CDR3 is TGTGCCAGCAGCCAGACAGGGGGTTACTACGAGCAGTACTTC. Amino acid sequence: CASSQTGGYYEQYF. The rearrangement joins TRBV27 to TRBJ2-7; TRBD1 matches at 9 bases. V was clipped by 6 bases and J by 3 bases; unmatched bases: 6. This CDR3 has 14 amino acids. Germline CDR1 reads MNHEY; CDR2 reads SMNVEV (reference sequence).

This chain links TRBV9 with TRBJ2-2; weak D call: TRBD1 (8 bases). Trimming shortened V by 3 bases and J by 5 bases, and 17 bases separated the two germline ends. Germline V gives CDR1 SGDLS, CDR2 YYNGEE. This CDR3 region has 16 residues. CDR3 DNA sequence: TGTGCCAGCAGCGCAGGGGGCGGGAGTGGGACCGGGGAGCTGTTTTTT. Protein: CASSAGGGSGTGELFF.

This rearrangement joins TRBV6-2 or TRBV6-3 to TRBJ1-5; D perhaps matches TRBD1 (5 bases). Per the germline V gene, CDR1 is MNHEY and CDR2 is SVGEGT. Trimming cost V 4 bases and J 11 bases, with 21 bases left between them. This CDR3 is built from 15 residues. The CDR3 region has the DNA TGTGCCAGCAGTTCCCACCGGTGGGGGATCCTGGCCCAGCATTTT. Amino acids: CASSSHRWGILAQHF.

V and J are TRBV7-2 and TRBJ1-2; tentative D call: TRBD1 (6 bases). CDR3 length: 15 residues. The germline CDR1 and CDR2 sequences are SGHTA and FQGNSA. Trimming cost V 0 bases and J 3 bases, with 11 bases left between them. The CDR3 nucleotides read TGTGCCAGCAGCTTAGCCAGAGGGGGGTACTATGGCTACACCTTC. Encoded protein: CASSLARGGYYGYTF.

This rearrangement joins TRBV6-2 or TRBV6-3 to TRBJ1-1; D remains unclear. V dropped 2 bases and J dropped 2 bases, with 15 bases sitting between them. The CDR3 extends over 16 amino acids. The germline CDR1 and CDR2 sequences are MNHEY and SVGEGT. CDR3 bases: TGTGCCAGCAGTTACGGCGTCCGTAATCAAAACACTGAAGCTTTCTTT. Its protein is CASSYGVRNQNTEAFF.

J is TRBJ2-5 and V is TRBV2, with 8 nucleotides matching TRBD2. Germline values: CDR1 SNHLY, CDR2 FYNNEI. This CDR3 comprises 15 residues. V lost 3 bases to trimming and J lost 5 bases; unmatched junction nucleotides: 8. In nucleotides, the CDR3 is TGTGCCAGCAGTGATAACGCGGGGGGAGGGGAGACCCAGTACTTC. It specifies CASSDNAGGGETQYF.

As DNA, the CDR3 is TGTGCCAGCAGCCCTACCCCCGGGACGCCATACGAGCAGTACTTC. It translates to CASSPTPGTPYEQYF. V and J are TRBV7-6 and TRBJ2-7, with D possibly being TRBD1 or TRBD2 (5 bases each). V gave up 5 bases and J gave up 4 bases, with 18 bases separating them. CDR3 length: 15 amino acids. The germline V gene encodes CDR1 SGHVS and CDR2 FNYEAQ.

V usage is TRBV11-3 and J usage is TRBJ2-3; tentative D call: TRBD2 (5 bases). There are 14 residues in the CDR3. Per the germline V gene, CDR1 is SGHNT and CDR2 is YENEEA. Trimming took off 2 bases at V and 1 base at J, with 7 bases between the two ends. The CDR3 coding sequence is TGTGCCAGCAGCTTAAGCGGAGGCACAGATACGCAGTATTTT. Its translation is CASSLSGGTDTQYF.

The V and J genes are TRBV11-3 and TRBJ2-7; 11 nucleotides agree with TRBD2. Losses at the gene ends were 5 bases for V and 3 bases for J; bases not matched to a gene: 6. Germline V CDR1 and CDR2: SGHNT, YENEEA. CDR3 length: 15 residues. The DNA of the CDR3 is TGTGCCAGCAGCAATCCACTAGCGGGAGACTACGAGCAGTACGTC. It is translated as CASSNPLAGDYEQYV.

Comment on this clone: The same CDR3 arises from other DNA sequences in this sample as well. The chain uses TRBV6-5 and TRBJ2-7, with TRBD1 identical over 10 bases. V lost 6 bases to trimming and J lost 0 bases; unmatched junction nucleotides: 2. CDR3 length equals 14 residues. Germline V gene data show CDR1 as MNHEY and CDR2 as SVGAGI. CDR3 protein: CASSRDRGSYEQYF. Here the CDR3 DNA reads TGTGCCAGCAGCCGGGACAGGGGCTCCTACGAGCAGTACTTC.

The rearrangement uses TRBV19 and TRBJ1-2; tentatively, D is TRBD1 (6 bases). V dropped 5 bases and J dropped 8 bases, with 12 bases sitting between them. Germline CDR1 reads LNHDA; CDR2 reads SQIVND (reference sequence). The CDR3 sequence is 12 residues long. CDR3 protein: CASSPGVGGYTF. The CDR3 DNA is TGTGCCAGTAGTCCAGGGGTAGGGGGCTACACCTTC.

The gene calls are TRBV4-2 and TRBJ2-7, with a weak D call TRBD2 (6 bases). This CDR3 has 15 residues. V shed 5 bases and J shed 2 bases, with 16 bases lying between them. Germline CDR1 reads LGHNA; CDR2 reads YNFKEQ. CDR3 region: CASSSGTLSTYEQYF. The CDR3 nucleotides read TGTGCCAGCAGCTCCGGGACTCTCTCGACCTACGAGCAGTACTTC.

The genes are TRBV19 and TRBJ2-3; TRBD1 might be the D (6 bases). Trimming removed 4 bases at V and 2 bases at J, with 16 bases between. Germline CDR1 reads LNHDA; CDR2 reads SQIVND (reference sequence). CDR3 size: 16 residues. For the CDR3, the DNA is TGTGCCAGTAGTAGAGGCTCACAGGGCTACACAGATACGCAGTATTTT. Its translation is CASSRGSQGYTDTQYF.

This sequence joins TRBV28 and TRBJ2-1; tentatively, D is TRBD1 (6 bases). The germline V and J ends were trimmed by 6 bases and 9 bases, with 12 bases remaining between them. The CDR3 sequence is 12 residues long. CDR1 and CDR2 from the germline V gene are MDHEN and SYDVKM. The CDR3, as DNA: TGTGCCAGCAGCCCCCACAGGGTTGAGCAGTTCTTC. Residues: CASSPHRVEQFF.

A single count supports this clone. The V gene is TRBV7-9, the J gene TRBJ1-6, with D unresolved. Per the germline V gene, CDR1 is SEHNR and CDR2 is FQNEAQ (reference sequence). The CDR3 extends over 15 amino acids. Trimming took 3 bases from V and 6 from J, leaving 12 bases between them. In DNA, the CDR3 is TGTGCCAGCAGCTTTCGGGGAGACTTTAATTCACCCCTCCACTTT. It encodes CASSFRGDFNSPLHF.

The chain employs TRBV10-3 and TRBJ2-3; no reliable D call. The CDR3 extends over 14 amino acids. V dropped 4 bases and J dropped 2 bases, with 10 bases sitting between them. Germline CDR1 is ENHRY and CDR2 is SYGVKD. In DNA, the CDR3 is TGTGCCATCAGTGGCCCGGAATACACAGATACGCAGTATTTT. The encoded protein is CAISGPEYTDTQYF.

The count of this clone is one. J is TRBJ2-1 and V is TRBV6-5, with 7 bases lining up with TRBD2. Per the germline V gene, CDR1 is MNHEY and CDR2 is SVGAGI. Trimming at V came to 5 bases and at J to 0 bases, leaving 4 bases not matched to a gene. This CDR3 is 15 amino acids long. The CDR3 sequence: CASSRAGSSYNEQFF. The CDR3 nucleotides read TGTGCCAGCAGTAGAGCGGGAAGCTCCTACAATGAGCAGTTCTTC.

The chain recombines TRBV2 with TRBJ1-1, with D tentatively TRBD1 (5 bases). CDR1 is SNHLY, CDR2 FYNNEI, per germline. V was clipped by 8 bases and J by 5 bases, with 18 bases between them. This CDR3 contains 14 residues. CDR3 region: CASAGTARGTEAFF. CDR3 nucleotides: TGTGCCAGCGCGGGGACGGCTCGGGGAACTGAAGCTTTCTTT.

This rearrangement joins TRBV24-1 to TRBJ1-1, with D perhaps matching TRBD1 (5 bases). CDR3 length equals 15 residues. V lost 4 bases and J 3 bases, leaving 14 bases between the germline ends. Germline CDR1 KGHDR, CDR2 SFDVKD. CDR3 bases: TGTGCCACCAGTGAGGGGCAGCCGCCTTACACTGAAGCTTTCTTT. This codes for CATSEGQPPYTEAFF.

The V gene is TRBV5-1, the J gene TRBJ2-3; TRBD1 agrees at 8 bases. This CDR3 contains 16 residues. Germline CDR1 SGHRS, CDR2 YFSETQ. V lost 4 bases and J lost 6; bases outside the gene matches: 13. This chain's CDR3 is CASSQRTGSYSDTQYF. The CDR3 DNA follows: TGCGCCAGCAGCCAGAGGACAGGGTCGTATTCCGATACGCAGTATTTT.